Below, 28 T cell receptor beta chains from the same sample are listed, as sequenced in a study of T cell responses to AZD1222 COVID-19 vaccine. Measured with immunoSEQ multiplex PCR; TCRdb has only the in-frame clones, and not every one. The table shows 110,000 or so clones, with approximately 88% occurring only once. This material consisted of peripheral blood, taken 28 days after the second AZD1222 dose. These receptor sequences come from an adult who received the AZD1222 COVID-19 vaccine.

The gene calls are TRBV6-5 and TRBJ1-3; D not certain. The CDR3 has 14 amino acids. CDR1 and CDR2 (germline): MNHEY, SVGAGI. The V end lost 2 bases, the J end lost 2 bases, and 7 bases lay between the germline ends. The CDR3 sequence is CASSYGVTGNTIYF. The CDR3 DNA reads as TGTGCCAGCAGTTACGGTGTGACTGGAAACACCATATATTTT.

V gene TRBV5-1 combines with J gene TRBJ2-1, with TRBD1 identical over 8 bases. The CDR3 consists of 16 residues. V lost 0 bases, J lost 4 bases, and 6 bases stayed unmatched. Germline V CDR1 and CDR2: SGHRS, YFSETQ. The CDR3 spells CASSLGGTGAYNEQFF. CDR3 nucleotide sequence: TGCGCCAGCAGCTTGGGGGGGACAGGAGCTTACAATGAGCAGTTCTTC. Combining the CDR3 with reference TRBV5-1 and TRBJ2-1 gives the whole variable domain KAGVTQTPRYLIKTRGQQVTLSCSPISGHRSVSWYQQTPGQGLQFLFEYFSETQRNKGNFPGRFSGRQFSNSRSEMNVSTLELGDSALYLCASSLGGTGAYNEQFFGPGTRLTVL.

Here the CDR3 reads CASSTSGGAYEQYF. The CDR3 nucleotides read TGTGCCAGCAGCACTAGCGGGGGGGCCTACGAGCAGTACTTC. This rearrangement joins TRBV6-6 to TRBJ2-7; 13 bases agree with TRBD2. V dropped 6 bases and J dropped 2; count of bases not matched to a gene: 1. Germline V gene sequence: CDR1 MNHNY, CDR2 SVGAGI (reference sequence). CDR3 size: 14 residues.

The chain has TRBV7-8 and TRBJ2-1, with 9 bases fitting TRBD1. The germline V gene has CDR1 SGHVS and CDR2 FQNEAQ. The CDR3 is 12 amino acids. With 4 bases clipped from V and 14 bases from J, the junction kept 6 bases outside the gene matches. CDR3 DNA sequence: TGTGCCAGCAGCTCAGGACAGGGGTATAAGTTCTTC. It specifies CASSSGQGYKFF.

This clone occurred once. The chain employs TRBV6-5 and TRBJ2-1; D possibly corresponds to TRBD1 (5 bases). CDR1 is MNHEY and CDR2 is SVGAGI in the germline V gene. This CDR3 has 13 residues. Trimming left V 0 bases short and J 10 bases short, with 10 bases between. This chain's CDR3 is CASSYSSRAEQFF. The CDR3 DNA sequence: TGTGCCAGCAGTTACTCGTCCAGGGCCGAGCAGTTCTTC.

V gene TRBV18 combines with J gene TRBJ2-5; D remains ambiguous. This CDR3 comprises 15 residues. Trimming stripped 0 bases from V and 4 bases from J, with 12 bases between. Germline CDR1 reads KGHSH; CDR2 reads LQKENI. CDR3 protein: CASSPPGIAGETQYF. CDR3 nucleotides: TGTGCCAGCTCACCACCGGGGATAGCTGGAGAGACCCAGTACTTC.

This clone showed up just a few times. Other DNA variants within this sample encode the same CDR3. J is TRBJ1-3 and V is TRBV7-2; 8 positions match TRBD1. The CDR3 is 15 residues long. Trimming took 5 bases from V and 4 from J; bases not matched to a gene: 7. Germline CDR1 reads SGHTA; CDR2 reads FQGNSA. CDR3 bases: TGTGCCAGCAGCCGGGCAGGGGGCTTCGGAAACACCATATATTTT. Its translation is CASSRAGGFGNTIYF.

The sample holds a few counts of this clone. The CDR3 region is CASSLQLAGISTDTQYF. The CDR3, as DNA: TGTGCCAGCTCACTTCAACTAGCGGGGATTAGCACAGATACGCAGTATTTT. The chain combines TRBV18 with TRBJ2-3; TRBD2 aligns across 10 bases. The trim removed 4 bases at V and 0 bases at J, leaving 7 bases unmatched. CDR3 length: 17 amino acids. Germline V lookup: CDR1 KGHSH, CDR2 LQKENI.

The chain is built from TRBV19 and TRBJ1-5, with a tentative D call TRBD1 (5 bases). CDR3 length: 11 amino acids. V lost 11 bases and J 4 bases, leaving 9 bases between the germline ends. Germline V gene lookup returns CDR1 LNHDA and CDR2 SQIVND (reference sequence). In nucleotides, the CDR3 is TGTGCCGGGGGAAATAATCAGCCCCAGCATTTT. Its translation: CAGGNNQPQHF.

DNA for the CDR3: TGTGCCAGCAGCTTATGGGGTCAATCGGGTGAAAAACTGTTTTTT. Protein product: CASSLWGQSGEKLFF. The chain couples TRBV11-2 to TRBJ1-4; D gene uncertain. This CDR3 has 15 amino acids. The V end lost 2 bases, the J end lost 7 bases, and 14 bases lay between the germline ends. Germline V gene lookup returns CDR1 SGHAT and CDR2 FQNNGV.

The rearrangement links TRBV6-5 to TRBJ1-4; D unresolved. CDR1 MNHEY and CDR2 SVGAGI come from the germline V gene. The CDR3 totals 13 residues. V shed 6 bases and J shed 4 bases, with 9 bases lying between them. Written as DNA, the CDR3 is TGTGCCAGCAGGGGCGCGCTTAATGAAAAACTGTTTTTT. Its translation is CASRGALNEKLFF.

The chain carries TRBV3-1 (or the pseudogene TRBV3-2) and TRBJ2-7; 7 bases are a match to TRBD1. The CDR3 has 16 amino acids. V lost 3 bases to trimming and J lost 5 bases; unmatched junction nucleotides: 13. Germline V gives CDR1 LGHDT, CDR2 YNNKEL (reference sequence). The CDR3 protein is CASSHLPTGSTDEQYF. The CDR3 coding sequence is TGTGCCAGCAGCCACTTACCGACAGGGTCAACCGACGAGCAGTACTTC.

The J gene is TRBJ2-1, the V gene TRBV24-1; 10 bases map to TRBD2. Germline CDR1 and CDR2: KGHDR and SFDVKD. The J segment lost 5 bases and the V segment lost 3 bases, leaving 6 bases of the junction unmatched. This CDR3 is 16 amino acids long. The CDR3 loop reads CATSDTLAGANNEQFF. The CDR3 nucleotides read TGTGCCACCAGTGATACTCTAGCGGGGGCTAACAATGAGCAGTTCTTC.

This sequence joins TRBV20-1 and TRBJ1-1, with unresolved D. Per the germline V gene, CDR1 is DFQATT and CDR2 is SNEGSKA (reference sequence). The CDR3 length is 10 residues. With 1 base removed from V and 6 bases from J, the gap between germline ends came to 3 bases. The CDR3 sequence is CSARGPEAFF. CDR3 DNA sequence: TGCAGTGCTAGAGGTCCTGAAGCTTTCTTT.

The V and J genes are TRBV19 and TRBJ1-1; 7 nucleotides line up with TRBD1. With V trimmed by 5 bases and J by 6 bases, 6 bases remained unmatched. The CDR3 contains 13 residues. Per germline, CDR1 LNHDA and CDR2 SQIVND (reference sequence). The CDR3 coding sequence is TGTGCCAGTAGTCTCGACAGGGACGCTGAAGCTTTCTTT. It specifies CASSLDRDAEAFF.

The chain joins TRBV5-6 to TRBJ2-4; D is perhaps TRBD1 or TRBD2 (5 bases each). CDR3 length equals 16 residues. Germline lookup yields CDR1 SGHDT and CDR2 YYEEEE. V lost 7 bases and J 4 bases, leaving 21 bases between the germline ends. As DNA, the CDR3 is TGTGCCAGCGGCGTTTATTTGGGGACGGTAAAAAACATTCAGTACTTC. Amino acids: CASGVYLGTVKNIQYF. Full variable domain (remainder filled in from reference TRBV5-6 and TRBJ2-4): DAGVTQSPTHLIKTRGQQVTLRCSPKSGHDTVSWYQQALGQGPQFIFQYYEEEERQRGNFPDRFSGHQFPNYSSELNVNALLLGDSALYLCASGVYLGTVKNIQYFGAGTRLSVL.

The V gene is TRBV10-3, the J gene TRBJ2-5; 10 bases match TRBD1. The CDR3 spans 12 residues. With 6 bases clipped from V and 5 bases from J, the junction kept 0 bases outside the gene matches. The V gene's germline CDR1 is ENHRY and CDR2 SYGVKD. The CDR3 DNA reads TGTGCCATCAGGGACAGGGGGGAGACCCAGTACTTC. Protein sequence: CAIRDRGETQYF.

V usage is TRBV7-3 and J usage is TRBJ1-4; tentative D call: TRBD1 (5 bases). The CDR3 consists of 17 residues. Trimming shortened V by 4 bases and J by 5 bases, and 20 bases separated the two germline ends. CDR1 and CDR2 from the germline V gene are SGHTA and FQGTGA. This chain's CDR3 is CASSSPHGGLFNEKLFF. CDR3 nucleotides: TGTGCCAGCAGCTCGCCACACGGGGGACTGTTCAATGAAAAACTGTTTTTT.

The rearrangement uses TRBV10-3 and TRBJ1-2; no clear D. Germline V gives CDR1 ENHRY, CDR2 SYGVKD. Trimming cost V 10 bases and J 4 bases, with 25 bases left between them. This CDR3 comprises 16 residues. CDR3 coding DNA: TGTGCCACCCTCGGCGGCGAAAACCAACACCCCTATGGCTACACCTTC. Residues: CATLGGENQHPYGYTF.

The chain carries TRBV6-2 or TRBV6-3 and TRBJ2-1, with 9 bases identical to TRBD2. CDR1 is MNHEY and CDR2 is SVGEGT in the germline V gene. The CDR3 totals 16 residues. The junction had 13 bases not matched to a gene; V was cut back by 5 bases and J by 8 bases. The CDR3 sequence: CASSARRAGGPHEQFF. The CDR3 nucleotides are TGTGCCAGCAGTGCCCGCCGGGCGGGGGGGCCTCATGAGCAGTTCTTC.

The V gene is TRBV10-2, the J gene TRBJ1-4; no definite D call. The CDR3 has 13 residues. The V end was cut by 5 bases, the J end by 7 bases, with 11 bases between. The V gene's germline CDR1 is WSHSY and CDR2 SAAADI. In nucleotides, the CDR3 is TGCGCCAGCAGTCTACAAGAACGTGAAAAACTGTTTTTT. Translated: CASSLQEREKLFF.

This rearrangement joins TRBV6-5 to TRBJ2-6, with D perhaps matching TRBD2 (5 bases). Germline CDR1 MNHEY, CDR2 SVGAGI. The CDR3 loop spans 14 amino acids. V was cut by 7 bases and J by 1 base, with 8 bases left in between. The CDR3 DNA reads TGTGCCAGCAAACCGGGGTCTGGGGCCAACGTCCTGACTTTC. It is translated as CASKPGSGANVLTF.

This sequence joins TRBV4-2 and TRBJ2-5; TRBD1 matches 10 bases. V lost 1 base, J lost 4 bases, and 3 bases stayed unmatched. The CDR3 runs to 15 residues. Germline V gene sequence: CDR1 LGHNA, CDR2 YNFKEQ. CDR3: CASSQGQGATETQYF. CDR3 DNA: TGTGCCAGCAGCCAAGGACAGGGGGCGACAGAGACCCAGTACTTC.

The chain is built from TRBV7-2 and TRBJ2-7; no clear D. The CDR3 extends over 14 amino acids. V was clipped by 1 base and J by 3 bases, with 10 bases between them. CDR1 SGHTA and CDR2 FQGNSA come from the germline V gene. CDR3 DNA sequence: TGTGCCAGCAGCTTAGAAGCTGGGAACTACGAGCAGTACTTC. Protein sequence: CASSLEAGNYEQYF.

V and J are TRBV4-1 and TRBJ1-5; TRBD1 might be the D (5 bases). Germline V gives CDR1 MGHRA, CDR2 YSYEKL. The CDR3 is 15 amino acids. V was cut by 3 bases and J by 4 bases, with 13 bases left in between. The CDR3 sequence: CASSHRVGENQPQHF. The CDR3 DNA follows: TGCGCCAGCAGCCACCGAGTGGGGGAGAATCAGCCCCAGCATTTT.

The chain has TRBV7-2 and TRBJ2-1; no reliable D call. The germline V gene has CDR1 SGHTA and CDR2 FQGNSA. The CDR3 totals 13 residues. V was cut by 1 base and J by 2 bases, with 3 bases left in between. The chain's CDR3 is CASSLDTYNEQFF. DNA of the CDR3: TGTGCCAGCAGCTTAGACACCTACAATGAGCAGTTCTTC.

This sequence joins TRBV28 and TRBJ1-2; unclear D gene. The CDR3 covers 13 residues. V lost 4 bases, J lost 5 bases, and 11 bases lay in between. Germline V gene data show CDR1 as MDHEN and CDR2 as SYDVKM. CDR3: CASSSRTAYGYTF. The CDR3 region has the DNA TGTGCCAGCAGTTCCAGGACGGCGTATGGCTACACCTTC.

The chain uses TRBV7-9 and TRBJ1-2, with D unclear. V lost 1 base to trimming and J lost 3 bases, with 9 bases between them. Germline CDR1 reads SEHNR; CDR2 reads FQNEAQ (reference sequence). The CDR3 sequence is 14 residues long. CDR3 in amino acids: CASSLVGSDYGYTF. CDR3 sequence (DNA): TGTGCCAGCAGCTTAGTAGGTAGTGACTATGGCTACACCTTC.